Here is one TCR beta chain with its context. What it recognizes is unknown. One junction end does not reproduce the germline sequence, and a read error may be involved. The template was RNA from unsorted bulk tissue. Chemotherapy-naive patients with new lung cancer underwent thoracic surgery in China, August–late 2014. The sample originates from a study of tumor and adjacent non-tumor tissue in lung cancer. Study details: On average, productive TCRbeta reads reached 4 million to 5 million per sample.

Points from the study as a whole: Tumor tissue had significantly higher TCR diversity than normal lung.

TCRbeta libraries were built with three rounds of nested PCR, modified from ARM-PCR. TCRdb used MiXCR to reprocess the multiplex PCR reads, holding one entry per CDR3 protein. The sample includes roughly 76,000 distinct CDR3 sequences, around 70% of them seen just once. The sequenced sample consisted of lung tumor tissue. The TCR sequence derives from an older woman with non-small cell lung cancer.

CDR3 DNA sequence: TGTGCCAGCAGCTTAGGGAGCGGTTACACCGGGGAACTGTTTTTT. Translation: CASSLGSGYTGELFF. The chain carries TRBV11-1 and TRBJ2-2; D might be TRBD2 (5 bases). The CDR3 loop spans 15 amino acids. Germline lookup yields CDR1 SGHAT and CDR2 FQDESV (reference sequence).